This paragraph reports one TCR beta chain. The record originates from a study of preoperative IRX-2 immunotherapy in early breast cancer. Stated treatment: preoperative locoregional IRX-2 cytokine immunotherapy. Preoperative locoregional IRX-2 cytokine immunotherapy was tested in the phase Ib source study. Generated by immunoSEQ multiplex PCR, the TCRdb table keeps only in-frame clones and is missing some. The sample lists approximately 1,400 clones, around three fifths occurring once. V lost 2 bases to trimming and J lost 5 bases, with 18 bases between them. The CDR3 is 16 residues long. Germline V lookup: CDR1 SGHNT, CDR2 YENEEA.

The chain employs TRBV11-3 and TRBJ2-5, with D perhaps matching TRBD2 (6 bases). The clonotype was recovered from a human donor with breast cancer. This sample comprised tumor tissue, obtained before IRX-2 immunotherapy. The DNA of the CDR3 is TGTGCCAGCAGCTTAACCGGGGGAGGTAGCCGCGAGACCCAGTACTTC. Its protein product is CASSLTGGGSRETQYF.